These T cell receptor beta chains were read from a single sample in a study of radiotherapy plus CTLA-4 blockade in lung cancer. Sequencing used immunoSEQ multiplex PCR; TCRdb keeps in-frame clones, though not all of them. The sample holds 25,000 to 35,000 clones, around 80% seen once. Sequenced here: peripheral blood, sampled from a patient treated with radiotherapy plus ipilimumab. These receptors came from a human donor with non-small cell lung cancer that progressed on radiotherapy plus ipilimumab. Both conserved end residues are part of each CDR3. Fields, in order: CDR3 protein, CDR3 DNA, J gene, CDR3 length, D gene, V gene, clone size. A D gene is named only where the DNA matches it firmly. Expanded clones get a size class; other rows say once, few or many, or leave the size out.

CASSAGYDSYNSPLHF | TGTGCCAGCAGCGCCGGGTACGACTCCTATAATTCACCCCTCCACTTT | TRBJ1-6 | 16 | NA | TRBV5-6 | once
CASAYRTSTQETQYF | TGTGCCAGCGCCTATCGGACGTCAACTCAAGAGACCCAGTACTTC | TRBJ2-5 | 15 | NA | TRBV2 | NA
CASSDRTNEKLFF | TGTGCCAGCAGTGACAGAACTAATGAAAAACTGTTTTTT | TRBJ1-4 | 13 | NA | TRBV2 | NA
CASNIWGAGETQYF | TGTGCCAGCAACATCTGGGGGGCTGGAGAGACCCAGTACTTC | TRBJ2-5 | 14 | NA | TRBV6-1 | NA
CASSLAGAQETQYF | TGTGCCAGCAGCTTGGCAGGGGCACAAGAGACCCAGTACTTC | TRBJ2-5 | 14 | NA | TRBV7-9 | NA
CASSWGLAGGEEQYF | TGTGCCAGCAGCTGGGGACTAGCGGGAGGAGAAGAGCAGTACTTC | TRBJ2-7 | 15 | TRBD2 | TRBV7-9 | NA
CASSEANQDQPQHF | TGTGCCAGCAGTGAAGCCAATCAGGACCAGCCCCAGCATTTT | TRBJ1-5 | 14 | NA | TRBV6-1 | NA
CATLSGGGSYTF | TGTGCCACTCTTTCGGGGGGAGGGAGCTACACCTTC | TRBJ1-2 | 12 | NA | TRBV6-5 | NA
CASSPSPGTDTQYF | TGCGCCAGCAGCCCCTCACCGGGCACAGATACGCAGTATTTT | TRBJ2-3 | 14 | NA | TRBV10-1 | NA
CASSLYNAEAFF | TGTGCCAGCAGCTTATACAATGCTGAAGCTTTCTTT | TRBJ1-1 | 12 | NA | TRBV7-6 | NA
CASSPRQGAIRAGANVLTF | TGTGCCAGTAGTCCGAGACAGGGAGCAATCCGGGCAGGGGCCAACGTCCTGACTTTC | TRBJ2-6 | 19 | TRBD1 | TRBV19 | once
CASRATDNEKLFF | TGTGCCAGTAGGGCGACGGATAATGAAAAACTGTTTTTT | TRBJ1-4 | 13 | NA | TRBV19 | NA
CASSLWRRGGTEAFF | TGTGCCAGCAGTTTATGGAGAAGGGGTGGCACTGAAGCTTTCTTT | TRBJ1-1 | 15 | NA | TRBV28 | NA
CASSPERAARETQYF | TGTGCCAGCAGCCCAGAGCGGGCCGCCCGCGAGACCCAGTACTTC | TRBJ2-5 | 15 | NA | TRBV7-6 | NA
CASSEAVGDYEQYF | TGTGCCAGCAGTGAAGCGGTGGGGGACTACGAGCAGTACTTC | TRBJ2-7 | 14 | NA | TRBV6-1 | once
CASSIVSDSNEQFF | TGTGCCAGTAGTATAGTATCGGACTCCAATGAGCAGTTCTTC | TRBJ2-1 | 14 | NA | TRBV19 | NA